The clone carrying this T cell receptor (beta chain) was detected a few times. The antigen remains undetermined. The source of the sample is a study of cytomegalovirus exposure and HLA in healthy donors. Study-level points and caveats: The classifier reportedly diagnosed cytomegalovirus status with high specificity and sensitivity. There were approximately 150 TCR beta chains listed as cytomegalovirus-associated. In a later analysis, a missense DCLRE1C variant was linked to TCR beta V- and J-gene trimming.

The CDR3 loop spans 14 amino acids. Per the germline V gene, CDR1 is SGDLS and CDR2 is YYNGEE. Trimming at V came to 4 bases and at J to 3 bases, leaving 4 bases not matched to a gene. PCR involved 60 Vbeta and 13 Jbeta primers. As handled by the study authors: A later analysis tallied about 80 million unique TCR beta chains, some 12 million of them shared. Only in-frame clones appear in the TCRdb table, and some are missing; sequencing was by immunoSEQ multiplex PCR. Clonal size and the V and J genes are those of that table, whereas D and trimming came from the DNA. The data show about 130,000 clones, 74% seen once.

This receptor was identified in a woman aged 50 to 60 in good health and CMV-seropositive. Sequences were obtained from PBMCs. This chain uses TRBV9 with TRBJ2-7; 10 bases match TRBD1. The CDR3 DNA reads TGTGCCAGCAGCCCCCGGGACAGGGGCTACGAGCAGTACTTC. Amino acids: CASSPRDRGYEQYF.